One sample yielded the 27 T cell receptor beta chains listed below, sequenced in a study of T cells in Graves' hyperthyroidism and ophthalmopathy. Amplification yielded TCR beta CDR3 regions, with RNA transcripts as the source. A first-round RT-PCR of the TCR CDR3 used the HTBI primer set. MiXCR was run by TCRdb on the multiplex PCR reads, yielding one entry per CDR3 protein. The data hold more than 450,000 distinct CDR3 sequences, with just under 20% observed a single time. Input material: blood. These receptors all stem from a man in his forties or fifties with Graves' ophthalmopathy.

Only a few counts were recorded for this clonotype. CDR3 protein: CSASGLAGGGNEQFF. The CDR3 region has the DNA TGCAGTGCTTCAGGACTAGCGGGAGGTGGCAATGAGCAGTTCTTC. V is TRBV20-1 and J is TRBJ2-1; 14 bases are shared with TRBD2. Germline values: CDR1 DFQATT, CDR2 SNEGSKA (reference sequence). The CDR3 sequence is 15 residues long. V shed 5 bases, J shed 6 bases, and the junction held 6 bases outside the gene matches.

This clonotype has ten or more counts. The chain uses TRBV11-2 and TRBJ2-5; 8 bases are a match to TRBD1. Per germline, CDR1 SGHAT and CDR2 FQNNGV. Trimming cost V 6 bases and J 3 bases; bases outside gene matches: 12. The CDR3 length is 16 residues. The DNA for the CDR3 is TGTGCCAGCAGGGAAACAGGAAGGACAGGGAAAGAGACCCAGTACTTC. It translates to CASRETGRTGKETQYF.

For this clonotype: A single base separates this from a much larger clone, so it may be a read error. This rearrangement joins TRBV5-1 to TRBJ2-7; tentative D call: TRBD1 (6 bases). Deletions cut 0 bases from V and 0 bases from J, with 10 bases between. This CDR3 is built from 15 residues. Germline CDR1 and CDR2: SGHRS and YFSETQ. CDR3 sequence: CASSLALGGSYEQYF. CDR3 DNA sequence: TGCGCCAGCAGCTTGGCCCTAGGGGGCTCCTACGAGCAGTACTTC.

This CDR3 reads CSARVLDGYEQYF. The CDR3 nucleotides read TGCAGTGCTAGAGTGTTGGACGGCTACGAGCAGTACTTC. This chain links TRBV20-1 with TRBJ2-7; D is ambiguous. V lost 1 base and J lost 3, with 10 bases in between. Germline V gene lookup returns CDR1 DFQATT and CDR2 SNEGSKA (reference sequence). The CDR3 consists of 13 residues.

This clonotype was seen a single time. The chain combines TRBV6-2 or TRBV6-3 with TRBJ1-2; D is possibly TRBD1 (5 bases). Germline CDR1 MNHEY, CDR2 SVGEGT. There are 14 residues in the CDR3. V gave up 2 bases and J gave up 12 bases, with 19 bases separating them. CDR3: CASSYLQDKRRHTF. CDR3 nucleotide sequence: TGTGCCAGCAGTTACCTTCAGGACAAACGTCGCCACACCTTC.

On this clonotype: A read error may produce the germline difference seen at one junction end. The chain employs TRBV11-2 and TRBJ2-1; 12 bases match TRBD2. Germline V gene sequence: CDR1 SGHAT, CDR2 FQNNGV. CDR3 length: 17 amino acids. The CDR3, as DNA: TGCGCCAGCAGCCAACCGTCTAGCGGGAGGGCCTACAATGAGCAGTTCTTC. Translation: CASSQPSSGRAYNEQFF.

This clonotype was seen only a few times. The V gene is TRBV20-1, the J gene TRBJ1-5, with unresolved D. The length of the CDR3 is 13 residues. Germline V lookup: CDR1 DFQATT, CDR2 SNEGSKA (reference sequence). The V end lost 2 bases, the J end lost 6 bases, and 11 bases lay between the germline ends. The CDR3 coding sequence is TGCAGTGCTAGACCCCTCCAAAGTCAGCCCCAGCATTTT. It translates to CSARPLQSQPQHF.

This clonotype was detected a few times. The J gene is TRBJ1-1, the V gene TRBV5-1; tentative D call: TRBD1 (5 bases). Germline loops: CDR1 SGHRS, CDR2 YFSETQ. Trimming removed 3 bases at V and 4 bases at J, with 16 bases between. The CDR3 is 15 residues long. CDR3 residues: CASSWDGFRGTEAFF. CDR3 sequence (DNA): TGCGCCAGCAGCTGGGACGGCTTTAGGGGCACTGAAGCTTTCTTT. Drawing the rest from reference TRBV5-1 and TRBJ1-1, the complete variable domain is KAGVTQTPRYLIKTRGQQVTLSCSPISGHRSVSWYQQTPGQGLQFLFEYFSETQRNKGNFPGRFSGRQFSNSRSEMNVSTLELGDSALYLCASSWDGFRGTEAFFGQGTRLTVV.

The V and J genes are TRBV9 and TRBJ2-1, with 9 positions matching TRBD1. Germline V gene data show CDR1 as SGDLS and CDR2 as YYNGEE. The length of the CDR3 is 15 residues. The V segment lost 3 bases and the J segment 9 bases; nucleotides outside the gene matches: 10. The CDR3 loop reads CASSAPWTGVGEQFF. CDR3 DNA: TGTGCCAGCAGCGCCCCCTGGACAGGGGTGGGTGAGCAGTTCTTC.

The V gene is TRBV28, the J gene TRBJ2-7; D remains unclear. V was clipped by 3 bases and J by 2 bases, with 8 bases between them. This CDR3 has 13 residues. The V gene's germline CDR1 is MDHEN and CDR2 SYDVKM. For the CDR3, the DNA is TGTGCCAGCAGTTTTGAAGAGACCTACGAGCAGTACTTC. It codes for CASSFEETYEQYF.

This clonotype was counted at least ten times. J is TRBJ2-5 and V is TRBV20-1; D is perhaps TRBD1 or TRBD2 (8 bases each). The germline V gene has CDR1 DFQATT and CDR2 SNEGSKA (reference sequence). V was trimmed by 3 bases and J by 5 bases, leaving 16 bases between them. The CDR3 is 14 amino acids. The CDR3 DNA sequence: TGCAGTGCTAGCGGGACTAGACAGGGGGAGACCCAGTACTTC. It translates to CSASGTRQGETQYF.

The chain recombines TRBV4-1 with TRBJ1-2; the D gene is possibly TRBD1 (6 bases). Trimming removed 1 base from V and 2 bases from J, with 11 bases in between. CDR3 size: 15 residues. The V gene's germline CDR1 is MGHRA and CDR2 YSYEKL. The CDR3 coding sequence is TGCGCCAGCAGCCAAGTCAGGGGCCGGAACTATGGCTACACCTTC. Translation: CASSQVRGRNYGYTF.

This clonotype appeared a few times. The J gene is TRBJ2-3, the V gene TRBV24-1; 7 nucleotides align to TRBD2. Unmatched junction bases numbered 6, after V lost 9 bases and J lost 1 base. Germline V gives CDR1 KGHDR, CDR2 SFDVKD. The CDR3 has 14 amino acids. In DNA, the CDR3 is TGTGCCACCGCCCCCGCGGGGGGCACAGATACGCAGTATTTT. It yields the protein CATAPAGGTDTQYF.

Turning to this clonotype: At one end, the junction sequence differs from germline, possibly due to a read error. The chain couples TRBV29-1 to TRBJ2-7, with 11 bases fitting TRBD1. CDR3 size: 15 residues. CDR1 and CDR2 (germline): SQVTM, ANQGSEA. As DNA, the CDR3 is TGCAGCGCTGAACTTGCCTGGACAGGGGGCCGCGAGCAGTACTTC. Amino acids: CSAELAWTGGREQYF.

This chain joins TRBV10-3 and TRBJ2-2; a possible D gene is TRBD2 (5 bases). CDR1 is ENHRY and CDR2 is SYGVKD in the germline V gene. CDR3 size: 14 residues. Trimming removed 7 bases from V and 5 bases from J, with 14 bases in between. DNA for the CDR3: TGTGCCATCACACGAGAGGGTGAAACCGGGGAGCTGTTTTTT. It encodes CAITREGETGELFF.

This clonotype has at least ten counts. The chain couples TRBV2 to TRBJ2-7, with TRBD2 as a possible D gene (6 bases). Germline CDR1 and CDR2: SNHLY and FYNNEI. CDR3 length: 15 amino acids. With 7 bases removed from V and 0 bases from J, the gap between germline ends came to 16 bases. In nucleotides, the CDR3 is TGTGCCAGCATAATCGGGAGTCTGCCCTCCTACGAGCAGTACTTC. Amino acids: CASIIGSLPSYEQYF.

Many counts were recorded for this clonotype. The gene calls are TRBV18 and TRBJ1-2; D might be TRBD1 (6 bases). Germline V lookup: CDR1 KGHSH, CDR2 LQKENI. V lost 2 bases and J 4 bases, leaving 14 bases between the germline ends. The CDR3 is 15 residues long. In DNA, the CDR3 is TGTGCCAGCTCACCAGACGGAGGACAGCCCTATGGCTACACCTTC. Translating it yields CASSPDGGQPYGYTF.

This clonotype appeared a few times. The chain employs TRBV28 and TRBJ1-1, with D uncertain. The V gene's germline CDR1 is MDHEN and CDR2 SYDVKM. The CDR3 spans 12 residues. The germline V and J ends were trimmed by 7 bases and 1 base, with 7 bases remaining between them. The CDR3 DNA is TGTGCCAGCACCCGGACGAACACTGAAGCTTTCTTT. Protein product: CASTRTNTEAFF.

This chain joins TRBV5-1 and TRBJ1-1, with D possibly being TRBD1 (6 bases). V was trimmed by 9 bases and J by 1 base, leaving 19 bases between them. This CDR3 comprises 15 residues. Per germline, CDR1 SGHRS and CDR2 YFSETQ. The CDR3 spells CATAMGGARNTEAFF. Written as DNA, the CDR3 is TGCGCCACCGCGATGGGGGGCGCCCGGAACACTGAAGCTTTCTTT.

There are many counts of this clonotype. This chain connects TRBV12-3 or TRBV12-4 to TRBJ2-7; 7 bases line up with TRBD1. CDR3 length: 14 residues. V lost 5 bases and J lost 2; bases outside the gene matches: 6. The CDR3 here is CASSVTGTAYEQYF. DNA for the CDR3: TGTGCCAGCAGTGTCACCGGGACAGCCTACGAGCAGTACTTC.

This clonotype was seen at least ten times. The rearrangement links TRBV5-1 to TRBJ2-3; D ambiguous. This CDR3 spans 15 amino acids. Germline V gives CDR1 SGHRS, CDR2 YFSETQ. V lost 3 bases and J 0 bases, leaving 11 bases between the germline ends. The CDR3 reads CASSYEQPSTDTQYF. CDR3 nucleotide sequence: TGCGCCAGCAGCTACGAGCAGCCTAGCACAGATACGCAGTATTTT.

The chain links TRBV5-1 to TRBJ2-5, with 11 nucleotides matching TRBD1. J gave up 5 bases and V 4 bases, and 10 bases lay outside the gene matches. Germline V lookup: CDR1 SGHRS, CDR2 YFSETQ. CDR3 length: 16 amino acids. As DNA, the CDR3 is TGCGCCAGCAGCGCCGGACAGGGGGCCATCCTTGAGACCCAGTACTTC. Its translation: CASSAGQGAILETQYF.

The V call is TRBV12-3 or TRBV12-4, the J call TRBJ2-3; no clear D. Trimming removed 7 bases from V and 0 bases from J, with 14 bases in between. This CDR3 contains 15 residues. CDR3 region: CASTISTPSTDTQYF. The CDR3 nucleotides are TGTGCCAGCACCATCAGTACTCCTAGCACAGATACGCAGTATTTT.

J is TRBJ2-7 and V is TRBV5-1; TRBD2 matches at 7 bases. This CDR3 is 14 amino acids long. V was clipped by 4 bases and J by 4 bases; unmatched bases: 8. Per germline, CDR1 SGHRS and CDR2 YFSETQ. The CDR3 nucleotides read TGCGCCAGCAGCGTCTCCGGGACTATTTACGAGCAGTACTTC. This codes for CASSVSGTIYEQYF.

The V and J genes are TRBV4-3 and TRBJ2-3; D not certain. Trimming left V 0 bases short and J 0 bases short, with 10 bases between. Looked up from germline, CDR1 is LGHNA and CDR2 is YSLEER. The CDR3 is 16 amino acids. CDR3 region: CASSQDGTASTDTQYF. CDR3 sequence (DNA): TGCGCCAGCAGCCAAGATGGAACAGCTAGCACAGATACGCAGTATTTT.

This clonotype was observed many times. The chain couples TRBV18 to TRBJ1-1, with 8 bases matching TRBD1. Germline V gene sequence: CDR1 KGHSH, CDR2 LQKENI. V dropped 6 bases and J dropped 0; count of bases not matched to a gene: 15. The CDR3 runs 18 residues. This CDR3 reads CASSPDRAKRNMNTEAFF. Written as DNA, the CDR3 is TGTGCCAGCTCTCCGGACAGGGCCAAAAGGAACATGAACACTGAAGCTTTCTTT.

The sample holds many counts of this clonotype. CDR3 amino acids: CSARDRRAESGTGLSMPQHF. CDR3 coding DNA: TGCAGTGCTAGAGATCGGCGGGCAGAGTCCGGGACAGGGCTATCGATGCCCCAGCATTTT. The V gene is TRBV20-1, the J gene TRBJ1-5; 9 nucleotides agree with TRBD1. The germline V gene has CDR1 DFQATT and CDR2 SNEGSKA (reference sequence). The V gene end was trimmed by 0 bases and the J gene end by 9 bases; junction bases not matched to a gene: 24. The CDR3 covers 20 residues.